This T cell receptor (beta chain) was sequenced in a study of blood T cell repertoires in COVID-19. For the study at large: Spain, Italy and the United States supplied samples that represented acute and convalescent COVID-19.

This clone was detected only once. Per the authors' pipeline: Amplification of reference gene primers provided the estimated nucleated cell counts. TCRdb's copy holds only in-frame clones and misses some; the assay was immunoSEQ multiplex PCR. That table gives V, J and clone size, and the DNA gave D and trimming. The table shows 40,000 to 45,000 clones, with around 93% occurring only once. V was shortened by 0 bases and J by 1 base, with 7 bases between the two germline ends. This CDR3 comprises 15 residues. Looked up from germline, CDR1 is SGHRS and CDR2 is YFSETQ. The V gene is TRBV5-1, the J gene TRBJ2-2; tentative D call: TRBD1 (5 bases). The sequence derives from a human donor in a cohort sampled during active COVID-19. Sequenced sample: peripheral blood. The CDR3 DNA reads TGCGCCAGCAGCTTGGTCCAGGGGAACACCGGGGAGCTGTTTTTT. Protein: CASSLVQGNTGELFF.